A selection of T cell receptor beta chains follows, all from one sample in a study of control samples from healthy donors and cancer patients. Assay used: immunoSEQ multiplex PCR; TCRdb lists only in-frame clones, some missing. The table includes roughly 84,000 clones, 91% detected once. Sequencing was performed on blood. The receptors derive from a man aged 50-60 years in good health. Each CDR3 is given with its conserved first and last residue. The D gene is left open where the match is weak. Expanded clones get a size class; other rows say once, few or many, or leave the size out.

j_call d_call clone_size v_call cdr3_nt cdr3_aa
TRBJ1-1 . few TRBV7-9 TGTGCCAGCAGCTTTAAGGGAGGTAAGGCTGAAGCTTTCTTT CASSFKGGKAEAFF
TRBJ1-1 . . TRBV5-6 TGTGCCAGCAGCTTTTTGAACACTGAAGCTTTCTTT CASSFLNTEAFF
TRBJ1-2 . . TRBV7-9 TGTGCCAGCAGCGTATCCGGGACAAGGGAGGATGGCTACACCTTC CASSVSGTREDGYTF
TRBJ1-4 . . TRBV4-1 TGCGCCAGCAGCCAAGATAGGGGGAGTTTAAGGGAAAAACTGTTTTTT CASSQDRGSLREKLFF
TRBJ2-3 . . TRBV11-2 TGTGCCAGCGGACCTTACAGTACAGATACGCAGTATTTT CASGPYSTDTQYF
TRBJ1-2 TRBD1 . TRBV25-1 TGTGCCAGCAGTGCCCCCCGACAGGGAAATTATGGCTACACCTTC CASSAPRQGNYGYTF
TRBJ1-5 . . TRBV12-3/TRBV12-4 TGTGCCAGCAGTACAGGAAACAATCAGCCCCAGCATTTT CASSTGNNQPQHF
TRBJ1-3 . . TRBV5-4 TGTGCCAGCAGCTCGATCGGGTACTCTGGAAACACCATATATTTT CASSSIGYSGNTIYF
TRBJ1-3 TRBD1 . TRBV15 TGTACCACCAGCGGTGGGACAGGTCCTGGAAACACCATATATTTT CTTSGGTGPGNTIYF
TRBJ1-4 . . TRBV6-1 TGTGCCAGCAGTGAACCCCAGGTGAATGAAAAACTGTTTTTT CASSEPQVNEKLFF
TRBJ2-5 . few TRBV19 TGTGCCAGTAGTATGAACGGCGGAGCGCAAGGGACCCAGTACTTC CASSMNGGAQGTQYF
TRBJ2-7 . once TRBV5-1 TGCGCCAGCAGCTTAGGCAGGGTGAACGAGCAGTACTTC CASSLGRVNEQYF
TRBJ1-6 TRBD1 . TRBV5-1 TGCGCCAGCAGCCCCTTTCGGACAGGGGGAGAATCACCCCTCCACTTT CASSPFRTGGESPLHF
TRBJ1-2 . . TRBV9 TGTGCCAGCAGCGTAGCTATACAGGCCTATGGCTACACCTTC CASSVAIQAYGYTF
TRBJ1-1 . . TRBV3-1/TRBV3-2 TGTGCCAGCAGCCAAGATGTGGGGAACACTGAAGCTTTCTTT CASSQDVGNTEAFF
TRBJ1-5 . . TRBV19 TGTGCCAGTAGTAGACGGGACCCGGGAAGGTCCAATCAGCCCCAGCATTTT CASSRRDPGRSNQPQHF
TRBJ2-7 . few TRBV6-6 TGTGCCAGCAGCGGCGGGCTCGAGCAGTACTTC CASSGGLEQYF
TRBJ2-2 . . TRBV11-3 TGTGCCAGCAGCCGGGACCTTAGGCCCGGGGAGCTGTTTTTT CASSRDLRPGELFF
TRBJ2-1 . . TRBV5-1 TGCGCCAGCAGCTTGGAGTCAGCCTACAATGAGCAGTTCTTC CASSLESAYNEQFF
TRBJ1-1 . . TRBV2 TGTGCCAGCACCACTCTACCCCCACCCCTTTATGAAGCTTTCTTT CASTTLPPPLYEAFF
TRBJ1-1 . . TRBV12-3/TRBV12-4 TGTGCCAGCAGTTCCATTATCAACACTGAAGCTTTCTTT CASSSIINTEAFF
TRBJ1-1 . few TRBV6-1 TGTGCCAGCAGTGAGCTGGATAACACTGAAGCTTTCTTT CASSELDNTEAFF
TRBJ2-2 . . TRBV6-5 TGTGCCAGCAGTTACTTACCGGGAGAGGGGTTCGGGGAGCTGTTTTTT CASSYLPGEGFGELFF
TRBJ1-5 . . TRBV11-2 TGTGCCAGCAGCTTAGACTTAAGTTATGGACAGCCCCAGCATTTT CASSLDLSYGQPQHF
TRBJ1-2 . . TRBV11-2 TGTGCCAGCAGCTTAGAACGGGCAGGAGCCGGCTACACCTTC CASSLERAGAGYTF
TRBJ2-1 . . TRBV19 TGTGCCAGTAGTATCCCGCCGTCCGATGAGCAGTTCTTC CASSIPPSDEQFF
TRBJ2-3 . few TRBV25-1 TGTGCCAGCAGTGAATATGGGCCCACAGGGCGCACAGATACGCAGTATTTT CASSEYGPTGRTDTQYF
TRBJ1-1 . . TRBV7-9 TGTGCCAGCAGCTTAGACAGGTCCACTGAAGCTTTCTTT CASSLDRSTEAFF